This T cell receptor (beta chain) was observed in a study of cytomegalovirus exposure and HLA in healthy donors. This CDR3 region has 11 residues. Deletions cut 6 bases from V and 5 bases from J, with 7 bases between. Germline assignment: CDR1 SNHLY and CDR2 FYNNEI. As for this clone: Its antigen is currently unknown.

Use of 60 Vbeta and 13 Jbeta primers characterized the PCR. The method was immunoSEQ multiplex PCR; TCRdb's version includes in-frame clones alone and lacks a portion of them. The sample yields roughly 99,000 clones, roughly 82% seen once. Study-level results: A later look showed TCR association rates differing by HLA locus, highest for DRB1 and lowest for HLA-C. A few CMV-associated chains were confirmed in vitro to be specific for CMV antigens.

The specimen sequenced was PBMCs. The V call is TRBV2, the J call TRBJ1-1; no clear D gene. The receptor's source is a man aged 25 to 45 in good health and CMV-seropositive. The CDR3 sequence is CASRRVTEAFF. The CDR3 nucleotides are TGTGCCAGCAGGAGAGTAACTGAAGCTTTCTTT.